This T cell receptor beta chain is drawn from a study of CD8 T cells in ankylosing spondylitis. V shed 4 bases and J shed 5 bases, with 12 bases lying between them. Germline CDR1 and CDR2: ENHRY and SYGVKD. The CDR3 spans 13 residues. Study observations and caveats: Within ankylosing spondylitis blood, a TCR beta motif made up of fewer than ten highly homologous variants appeared to be characteristic.

Remarks on this clonotype: Its antigen is still unknown.

Each CDR3 protein is one row after TCRdb ran MiXCR on the 5' RACE reads. The data contain roughly 220,000 distinct CDR3 sequences, around 16% of them singletons. V is TRBV10-3 and J is TRBJ2-7; TRBD1 or TRBD2 may be the D gene (5 bases each). This clonotype was sampled from a male donor with ankylosing spondylitis. What was sequenced was blood, either unsorted or a sorted T cell fraction (not recorded which). The chain's CDR3 is CAISVGTLDEQYF. CDR3 bases: TGTGCCATCAGTGTGGGGACGCTCGACGAGCAGTACTTC.